This T cell receptor beta chain was recorded in a study of OX40 agonist ivuxolimab in advanced cancers. At the level of the study: While on treatment, patients had intravenous ivuxolimab at 0.01 to 10 mg/kg every 2 weeks. Cancers in dose escalation were hepatocellular, melanoma, renal cell and head and neck.

Unmatched junction bases numbered 6, after V lost 6 bases and J lost 7 bases. Germline values: CDR1 MNHNS, CDR2 SASEGT. The CDR3 is 13 amino acids. With autoimmune disease history or systemic immunosuppression, patients were excluded. The data were produced by immunoSEQ multiplex PCR, yet TCRdb's version contains in-frame clones alone and is incomplete. Of about 46,000 clones in the sample, more than 85% were seen once. Source: CD4+ or CD8+ T cells sorted from blood, taken in a trial of the OX40 agonist ivuxolimab. The origin of this receptor is an adult with an advanced solid tumor such as melanoma, head and neck, liver or kidney cancer. V and J are TRBV6-1 and TRBJ1-5; 7 nucleotides match TRBD1. CDR3 residues: CASREGARQPQHF. CDR3 bases: TGTGCCAGCAGGGAGGGGGCGCGGCAGCCCCAGCATTTT.